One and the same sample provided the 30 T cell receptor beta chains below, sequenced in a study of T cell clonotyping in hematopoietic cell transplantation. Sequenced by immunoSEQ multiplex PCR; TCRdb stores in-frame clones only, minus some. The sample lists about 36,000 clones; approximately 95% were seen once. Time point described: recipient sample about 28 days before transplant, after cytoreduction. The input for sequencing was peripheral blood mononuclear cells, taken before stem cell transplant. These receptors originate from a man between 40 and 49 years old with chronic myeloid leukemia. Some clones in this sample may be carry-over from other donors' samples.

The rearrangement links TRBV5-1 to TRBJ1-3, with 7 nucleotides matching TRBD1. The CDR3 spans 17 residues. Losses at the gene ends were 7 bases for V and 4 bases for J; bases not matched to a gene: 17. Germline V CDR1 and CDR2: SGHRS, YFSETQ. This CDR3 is CASRQTPTTGQGNTIYF. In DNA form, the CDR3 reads TGCGCCAGCCGGCAAACGCCAACGACAGGGCAAGGAAACACCATATATTTT.

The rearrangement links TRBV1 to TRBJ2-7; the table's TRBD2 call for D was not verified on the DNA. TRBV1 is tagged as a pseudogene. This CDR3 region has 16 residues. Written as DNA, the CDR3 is TGCACCAGCAGCCAAGATAGGTCTAGTCGCCGATACGAGCAGTACTTC. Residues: CTSSQDRSSRRYEQYF.

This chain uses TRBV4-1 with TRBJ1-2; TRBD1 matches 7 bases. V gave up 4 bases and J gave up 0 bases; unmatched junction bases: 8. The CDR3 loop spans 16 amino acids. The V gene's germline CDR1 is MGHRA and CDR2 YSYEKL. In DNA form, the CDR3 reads TGCGCCAGCAGCCGGCAGACAGGGTTAGCTAACTATGGCTACACCTTC. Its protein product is CASSRQTGLANYGYTF.

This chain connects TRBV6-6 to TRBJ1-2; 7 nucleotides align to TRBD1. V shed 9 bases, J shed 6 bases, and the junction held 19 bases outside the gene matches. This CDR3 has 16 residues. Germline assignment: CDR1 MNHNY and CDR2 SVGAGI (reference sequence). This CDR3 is CASTGSRQGEENGYTF. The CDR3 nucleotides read TGTGCCAGTACAGGTTCTAGACAGGGAGAGGAGAATGGCTACACCTTC.

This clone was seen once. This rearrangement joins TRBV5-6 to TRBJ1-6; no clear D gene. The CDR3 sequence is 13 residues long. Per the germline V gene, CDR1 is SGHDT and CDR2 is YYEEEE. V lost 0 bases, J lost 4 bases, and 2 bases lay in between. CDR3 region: CASSLGYNSPLHF. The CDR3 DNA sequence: TGTGCCAGCAGCTTGGGGTATAATTCACCCCTCCACTTT.

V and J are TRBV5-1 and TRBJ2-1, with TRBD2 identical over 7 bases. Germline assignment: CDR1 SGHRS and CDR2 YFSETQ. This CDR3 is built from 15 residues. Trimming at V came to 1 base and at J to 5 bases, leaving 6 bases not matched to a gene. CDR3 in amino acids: CASSLTGGGHNEQFF. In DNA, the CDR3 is TGCGCCAGCAGCTTGACGGGGGGAGGCCACAATGAGCAGTTCTTC.

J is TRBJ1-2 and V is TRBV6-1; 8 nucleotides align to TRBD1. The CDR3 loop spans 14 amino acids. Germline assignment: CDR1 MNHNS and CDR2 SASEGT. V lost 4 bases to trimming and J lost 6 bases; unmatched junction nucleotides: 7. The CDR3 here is CASSATGASHGYTF. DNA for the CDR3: TGTGCCAGCAGTGCGACAGGGGCATCGCATGGCTACACCTTC.

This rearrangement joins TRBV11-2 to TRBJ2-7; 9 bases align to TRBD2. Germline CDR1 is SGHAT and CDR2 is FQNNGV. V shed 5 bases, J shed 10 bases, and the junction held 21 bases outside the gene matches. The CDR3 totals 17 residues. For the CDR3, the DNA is TGTGCCAGCAGCCCTGATTGGGAGCGGGGGGCCACCGGTATCCAGTACTTC. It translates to CASSPDWERGATGIQYF.

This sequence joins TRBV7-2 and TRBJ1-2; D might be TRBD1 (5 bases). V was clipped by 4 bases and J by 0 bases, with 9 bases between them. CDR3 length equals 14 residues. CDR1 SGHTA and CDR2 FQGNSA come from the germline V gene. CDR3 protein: CASSYDSTNYGYTF. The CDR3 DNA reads TGTGCCAGCAGCTACGACAGTACTAACTATGGCTACACCTTC.

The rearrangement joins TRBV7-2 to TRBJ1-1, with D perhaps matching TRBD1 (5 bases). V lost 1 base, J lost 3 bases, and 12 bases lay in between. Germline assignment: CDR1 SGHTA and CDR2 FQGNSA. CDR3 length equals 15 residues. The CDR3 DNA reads TGTGCCAGCAGCTTAGGTCAGGGCGCACACACTGAAGCTTTCTTT. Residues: CASSLGQGAHTEAFF. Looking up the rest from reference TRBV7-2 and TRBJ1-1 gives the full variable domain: GAGVSQSPSNKVTEKGKDVELRCDPISGHTALYWYRQSLGQGLEFLIYFQGNSAPDKSGLPSDRFSAERTGGSVSTLTIQRTQQEDSAVYLCASSLGQGAHTEAFFGQGTRLTVV.

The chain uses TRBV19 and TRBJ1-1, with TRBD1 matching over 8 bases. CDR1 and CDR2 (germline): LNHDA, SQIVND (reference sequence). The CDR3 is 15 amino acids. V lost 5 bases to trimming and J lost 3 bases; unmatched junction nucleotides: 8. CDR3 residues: CASSEVPGQDTEAFF. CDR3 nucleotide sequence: TGTGCCAGTAGTGAAGTGCCGGGACAGGACACTGAAGCTTTCTTT.

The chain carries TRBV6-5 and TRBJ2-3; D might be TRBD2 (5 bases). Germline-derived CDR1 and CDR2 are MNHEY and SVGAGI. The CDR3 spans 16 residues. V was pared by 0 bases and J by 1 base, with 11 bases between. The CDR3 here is CASSYSTQRGTDTQYF. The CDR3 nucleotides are TGTGCCAGCAGTTACTCGACCCAGAGGGGCACAGATACGCAGTATTTT.

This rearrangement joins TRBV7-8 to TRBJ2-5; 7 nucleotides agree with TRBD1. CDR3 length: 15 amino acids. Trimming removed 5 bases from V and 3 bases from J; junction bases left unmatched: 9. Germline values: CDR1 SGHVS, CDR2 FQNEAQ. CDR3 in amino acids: CASSIGRDREETQYF. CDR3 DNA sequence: TGTGCCAGCAGCATAGGCCGGGACAGAGAAGAGACCCAGTACTTC.

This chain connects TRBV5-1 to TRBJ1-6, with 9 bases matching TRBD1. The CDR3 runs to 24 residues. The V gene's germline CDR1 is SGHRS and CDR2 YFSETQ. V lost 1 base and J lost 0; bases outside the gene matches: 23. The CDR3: CASSLNRLPNSGTGLSSYNSPLHF. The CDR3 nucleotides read TGCGCCAGCAGCTTGAACCGACTTCCCAATTCCGGGACAGGGTTAAGCTCCTATAATTCACCCCTCCACTTT.

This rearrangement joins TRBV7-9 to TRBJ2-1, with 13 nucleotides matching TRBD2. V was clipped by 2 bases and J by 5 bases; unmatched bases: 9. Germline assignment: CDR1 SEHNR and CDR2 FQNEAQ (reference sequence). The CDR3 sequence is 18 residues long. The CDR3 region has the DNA TGTGCCAGCAGCTTACCCTTCCGACTAGCGGGGGGCAACAATGAGCAGTTCTTC. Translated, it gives CASSLPFRLAGGNNEQFF.

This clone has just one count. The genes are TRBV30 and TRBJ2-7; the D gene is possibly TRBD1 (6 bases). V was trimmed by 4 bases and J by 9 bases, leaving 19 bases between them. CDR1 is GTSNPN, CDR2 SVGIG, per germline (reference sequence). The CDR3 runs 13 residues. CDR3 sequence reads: CAWNPGHLLGQYF. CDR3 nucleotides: TGTGCCTGGAATCCGGGACATTTATTGGGGCAGTACTTC.

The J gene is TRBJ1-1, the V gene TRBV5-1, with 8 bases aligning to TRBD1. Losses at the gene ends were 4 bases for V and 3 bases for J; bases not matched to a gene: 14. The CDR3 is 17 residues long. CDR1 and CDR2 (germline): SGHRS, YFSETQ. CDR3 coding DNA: TGCGCCAGCAGCCCCGGGTTTACAGGGGGTACGGACACTGAAGCTTTCTTT. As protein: CASSPGFTGGTDTEAFF.

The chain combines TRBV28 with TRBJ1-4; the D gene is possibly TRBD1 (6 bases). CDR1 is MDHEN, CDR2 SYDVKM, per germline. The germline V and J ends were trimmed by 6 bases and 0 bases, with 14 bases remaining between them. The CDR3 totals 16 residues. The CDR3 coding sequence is TGTGCCAGCAGCGTCGCAGGGGAGGCAACTAATGAAAAACTGTTTTTT. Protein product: CASSVAGEATNEKLFF.

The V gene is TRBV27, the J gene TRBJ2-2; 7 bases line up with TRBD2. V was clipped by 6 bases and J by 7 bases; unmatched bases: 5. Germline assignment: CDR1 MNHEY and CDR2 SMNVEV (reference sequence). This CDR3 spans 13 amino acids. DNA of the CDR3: TGTGCCAGCAGCCTGGGAGGGTTCGGGGAGCTGTTTTTT. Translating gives CASSLGGFGELFF.

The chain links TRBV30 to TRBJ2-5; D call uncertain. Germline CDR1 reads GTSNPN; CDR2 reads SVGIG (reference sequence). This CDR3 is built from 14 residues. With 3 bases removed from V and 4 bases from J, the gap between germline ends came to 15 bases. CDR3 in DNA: TGTGCCTGGAGGGATCCAGGCCGAGTAGAGACCCAGTACTTC. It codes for CAWRDPGRVETQYF.

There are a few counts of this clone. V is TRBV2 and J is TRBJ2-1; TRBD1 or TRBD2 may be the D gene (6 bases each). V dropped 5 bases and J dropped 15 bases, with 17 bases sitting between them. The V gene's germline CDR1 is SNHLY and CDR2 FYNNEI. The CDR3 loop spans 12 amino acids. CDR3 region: CASSYRQEGGFF. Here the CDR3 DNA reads TGTGCCAGCAGTTATCGACAGGAGGGGGGGTTCTTC.

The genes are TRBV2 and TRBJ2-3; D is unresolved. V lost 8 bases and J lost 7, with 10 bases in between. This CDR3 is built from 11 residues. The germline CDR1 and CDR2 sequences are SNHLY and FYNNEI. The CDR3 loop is CASLALNTQYF. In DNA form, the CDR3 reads TGTGCCAGCCTCGCTCTGAATACGCAGTATTTT.

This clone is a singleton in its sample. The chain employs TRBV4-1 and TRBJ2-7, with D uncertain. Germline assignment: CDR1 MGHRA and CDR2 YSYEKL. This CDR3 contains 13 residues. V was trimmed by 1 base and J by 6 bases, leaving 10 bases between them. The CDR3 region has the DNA TGCGCCAGCAGCCAAGGTCCTATCGGCGAGCAGTACTTC. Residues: CASSQGPIGEQYF.

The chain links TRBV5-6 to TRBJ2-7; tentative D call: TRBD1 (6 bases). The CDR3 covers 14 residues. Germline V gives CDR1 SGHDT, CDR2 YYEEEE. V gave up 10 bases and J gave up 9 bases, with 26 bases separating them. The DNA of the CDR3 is TGTGCCTCAGGGTCGGGACACCCCCCCTCGGGGCAGTACTTC. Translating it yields CASGSGHPPSGQYF.

The CDR3 reads CASKGQGDLYGYTF. The CDR3 bases are TGTGCCAGTAAGGGTCAAGGGGATCTGTATGGCTACACCTTC. The rearrangement links TRBV19 to TRBJ1-2; maybe TRBD1 (5 bases). The CDR3 contains 14 residues. V was trimmed by 7 bases and J by 5 bases, leaving 17 bases between them. Germline CDR1 and CDR2: LNHDA and SQIVND (reference sequence).

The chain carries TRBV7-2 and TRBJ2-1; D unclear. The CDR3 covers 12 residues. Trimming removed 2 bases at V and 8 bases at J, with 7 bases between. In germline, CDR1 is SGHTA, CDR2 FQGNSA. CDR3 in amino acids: CASSLSRDEQFF. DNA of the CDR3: TGTGCCAGCAGCTTATCTCGGGATGAGCAGTTCTTC.

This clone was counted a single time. This chain's CDR3 is CASTGTGNMNTEAFF. CDR3 in DNA: TGTGCCAGCACGGGGACAGGGAACATGAACACTGAAGCTTTCTTT. This chain links TRBV6-1 with TRBJ1-1; 9 bases agree with TRBD1. In germline, CDR1 is MNHNS, CDR2 SASEGT. CDR3 length equals 15 residues. V shed 7 bases, J shed 0 bases, and the junction held 6 bases outside the gene matches.

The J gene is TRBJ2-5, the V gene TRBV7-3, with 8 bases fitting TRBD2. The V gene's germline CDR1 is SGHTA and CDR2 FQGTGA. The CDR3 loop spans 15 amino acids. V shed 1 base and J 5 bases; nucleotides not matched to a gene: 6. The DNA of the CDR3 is TGTGCCAGCAGCTTAATGACGGGGGGGAGGGAGACCCAGTACTTC. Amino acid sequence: CASSLMTGGRETQYF.

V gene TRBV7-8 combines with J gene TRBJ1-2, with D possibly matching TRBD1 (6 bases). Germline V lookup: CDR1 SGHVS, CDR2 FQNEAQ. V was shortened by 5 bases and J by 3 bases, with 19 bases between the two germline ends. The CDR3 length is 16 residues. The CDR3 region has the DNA TGTGCCAGCAGCCCGCAGGGGAGGGGGATTGACTATGGCTACACCTTC. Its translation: CASSPQGRGIDYGYTF.

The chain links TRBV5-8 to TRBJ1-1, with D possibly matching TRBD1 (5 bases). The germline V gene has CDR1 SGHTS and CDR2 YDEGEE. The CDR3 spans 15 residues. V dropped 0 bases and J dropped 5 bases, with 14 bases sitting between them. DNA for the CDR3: TGTGCCAGCAGCTTGGCCCGGGGGAGGAGGACTGAAGCTTTCTTT. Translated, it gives CASSLARGRRTEAFF.